This T cell receptor beta chain was captured in a study of T cell repertoires in cytomegalovirus infection. V was trimmed by 5 bases and J by 8 bases, leaving 10 bases between them. This CDR3 contains 13 residues. With regard to this clonotype: The antigen remains undetermined.

TCRdb reprocessed the reads with MiXCR, giving one entry per CDR3 protein. The repertoire includes about 570,000 distinct CDR3 sequences, 40% of them detected once, and around 46% sits in the top ten. The input for sequencing was cultured PBMCs, taken from culture after CMV antigen stimulation. V gene TRBV12-3 or TRBV12-4 combines with J gene TRBJ1-6; D is ambiguous. The sequence derives from a human donor in good health (CMV status not recorded). Some clones in this sample may be carry-over from other donors' samples. In DNA, the CDR3 is TGTGCCAGCAGTCCCCGGGTGGATTCACCCCTCCACTTT. It yields the protein CASSPRVDSPLHF.